This T cell receptor (beta chain) was captured in a study of CD8 T cells in ankylosing spondylitis. General observations from the study: Reported data indicate significant enrichment of disease-linked clones within matched ankylosing spondylitis synovial fluid. Seemingly distinctive of ankylosing spondylitis blood was a TCR beta motif formed by eight highly homologous variants. Disease-linked clones were found to be CD8+ and relatively rare in peripheral blood.

Unmatched junction bases numbered 0, after V lost 0 bases and J lost 9 bases. The CDR3 extends over 12 amino acids. CDR1 and CDR2 from the germline V gene are SGHTA and FQGNSA. A remark on this clonotype: Its antigen remains unknown.

Generation of TCR beta libraries employed quantitative 5'-RACE incorporating molecular barcodes. TCRdb redid the calling of the 5' RACE reads with MiXCR, one entry per CDR3 protein. This table has about 540,000 distinct CDR3 sequences, roughly 13% appearing once. The sequenced sample was blood, either unsorted or a sorted T cell fraction (not recorded which). The chain links TRBV7-2 to TRBJ2-7, with 9 bases fitting TRBD2. The TCR sequence derives from a male donor with ankylosing spondylitis. CDR3 in DNA: TGTGCCAGCAGCTTAGCGGGACTAGCGCAGTACTTC. Its translation: CASSLAGLAQYF. The whole variable domain, filled in from reference TRBV7-2 and TRBJ2-7, reads GAGVSQSPSNKVTEKGKDVELRCDPISGHTALYWYRQSLGQGLEFLIYFQGNSAPDKSGLPSDRFSAERTGGSVSTLTIQRTQQEDSAVYLCASSLAGLAQYFGPGTRLTVT.